The 5 T cell receptor beta chains listed next were all sequenced from one sample in a study of Ad26.COV2.S vaccination and SARS-CoV-2 variants. The method was immunoSEQ multiplex PCR; TCRdb's version includes in-frame clones alone and lacks a portion of them. Altogether roughly 140,000 clones are present, more than 80% being singletons, with the ten largest covering 5%. The material sequenced was peripheral blood, taken after recovery from COVID-19. Receptors were obtained from a human donor who had recovered from COVID-19.

J is TRBJ2-2 and V is TRBV5-6; perhaps TRBD1 as D (5 bases). CDR1 is SGHDT, CDR2 YYEEEE, per germline. This CDR3 contains 16 residues. Trimming stripped 0 bases from V and 4 bases from J, with 13 bases between. The CDR3 sequence: CASSLAFQGITGELFF. CDR3 nucleotides: TGTGCCAGCAGCTTGGCTTTCCAGGGAATCACCGGGGAGCTGTTTTTT.

This chain connects TRBV6-5 to TRBJ1-2; D not certain. This CDR3 spans 15 amino acids. Germline lookup yields CDR1 MNHEY and CDR2 SVGAGI. The V gene lost 3 bases and the J gene lost 3 bases, with 14 bases spanning the gap. This CDR3 reads CASSYRRARDYGYTF. The CDR3, as DNA: TGTGCCAGCAGTTATAGAAGGGCGCGGGACTATGGCTACACCTTC.

This chain connects TRBV18 to TRBJ2-7; 9 bases are shared with TRBD1. J was trimmed by 3 bases and V by 0 bases; bases with no gene match: 6. The CDR3 runs to 16 residues. Germline CDR1 reads KGHSH; CDR2 reads LQKENI. The chain's CDR3 is CASSPPSGTGFYEQYF. The CDR3 DNA is TGTGCCAGCTCACCACCGTCCGGGACAGGGTTCTACGAGCAGTACTTC. Combining the CDR3 with reference TRBV18 and TRBJ2-7 gives the whole variable domain NAGVMQNPRHLVRRRGQEARLRCSPMKGHSHVYWYRQLPEEGLKFMVYLQKENIIDESGMPKERFSAEFPKEGPSILRIQQVVRGDSAAYFCASSPPSGTGFYEQYFGPGTRLTVT.

The rearrangement joins TRBV11-2 to TRBJ1-2; D is uncertain. This CDR3 is 14 amino acids long. Germline V gene data show CDR1 as SGHAT and CDR2 as FQNNGV. Trimming cost V 1 base and J 6 bases, with 12 bases left between them. CDR3 coding DNA: TGTGCCAGCAGCTTAGTTTACCCGAGCAATGGCTACACCTTC. This translates into CASSLVYPSNGYTF.

This clone has just one count. The chain combines TRBV2 with TRBJ1-5; no firm D call. The CDR3 runs 13 residues. V lost 7 bases and J 2 bases, leaving 9 bases between the germline ends. From germline, CDR1 is SNHLY and CDR2 FYNNEI. This chain's CDR3 is CASNWKGNQPQHF. CDR3 sequence (DNA): TGTGCCAGCAACTGGAAAGGCAATCAGCCCCAGCATTTT. The variable domain in full, with the rest retrieved from reference TRBV2 and TRBJ1-5, is EPEVTQTPSHQVTQMGQEVILRCVPISNHLYFYWYRQILGQKVEFLVSFYNNEISEKSEIFDDQFSVERPDGSNFTLKIRSTKLEDSAMYFCASNWKGNQPQHFGDGTRLSIL.